This T cell receptor beta chain originates from a study of blood T cell repertoires in COVID-19. Produced via immunoSEQ multiplex PCR; TCRdb's table is partial and in-frame only. The profile covers tens of thousands of clones, with 70% to 90% appearing a single time and about 60% taken by the ten largest. Germline-derived CDR1 and CDR2 are LGHNA and YSLEER. V shed 3 bases and J shed 4 bases, with 9 bases lying between them. The CDR3 is 13 residues long. This TCR derives from a man between 65 and 85 years old with acute or convalescent COVID-19. The sequenced material came from peripheral blood. The gene calls are TRBV4-3 and TRBJ1-2, with a possible D match to TRBD1 (5 bases). CDR3 protein: CASSQAGGYGYTF. As DNA, the CDR3 is TGCGCCAGCAGCCAGGCCGGGGGCTATGGCTACACCTTC.